This T cell receptor (beta chain) stems from a study of human T cells and chemical hapten exposure. Study overall: Readings were taken at 6 days from patch tests that had applied 0.01% DPC to the upper back. The study's findings and limits: Counts of expanded TCRs (at PT1) showed a positive correlation with patch test score.

The time point is: patch test 1, 2 weeks after DPC sensitization. Treatment noted: therapeutic diphenylcyclopropenone sensitization with weekly scalp DPC. Donors were 18 to 70-year-old alopecia patients suitable for DPC. Regarding this clonotype: The antigen remains undetermined.

MiXCR, run by TCRdb on the RACE reads, gives a single entry per CDR3 protein. The table records fewer than 400,000 distinct CDR3 sequences, about 7% of them present only once. V was pared by 0 bases and J by 9 bases, with 14 bases between. This CDR3 is built from 15 residues. Germline CDR1 MNHEY, CDR2 SMNVEV (reference sequence). The chain is built from TRBV27 and TRBJ1-4; D gene uncertain. The sample was whole blood, taken in connection with sensitization to the hapten diphenylcyclopropenone (DPC). This sequence was found in a woman between 18 and 30 years old with alopecia areata. Some clones in this sample may be carry-over from other donors' samples. CDR3 amino acids: CASSLSVKRGKKLFF. CDR3 in DNA: TGTGCCAGCAGTTTATCAGTAAAACGGGGAAAAAAACTGTTTTTT.